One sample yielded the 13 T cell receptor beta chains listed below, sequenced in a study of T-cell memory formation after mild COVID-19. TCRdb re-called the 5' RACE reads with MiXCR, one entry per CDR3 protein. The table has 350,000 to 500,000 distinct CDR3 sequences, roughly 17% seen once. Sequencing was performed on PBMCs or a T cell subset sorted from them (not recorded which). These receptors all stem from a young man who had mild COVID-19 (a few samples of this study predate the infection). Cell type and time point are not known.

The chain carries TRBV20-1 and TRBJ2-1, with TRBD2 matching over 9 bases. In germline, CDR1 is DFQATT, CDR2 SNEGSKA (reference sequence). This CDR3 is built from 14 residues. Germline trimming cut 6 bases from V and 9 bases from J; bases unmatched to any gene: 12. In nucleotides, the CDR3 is TGCAGTGCCGTACTCGCGGGGGGGCCAAGTGAGCAGTTCTTC. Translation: CSAVLAGGPSEQFF.

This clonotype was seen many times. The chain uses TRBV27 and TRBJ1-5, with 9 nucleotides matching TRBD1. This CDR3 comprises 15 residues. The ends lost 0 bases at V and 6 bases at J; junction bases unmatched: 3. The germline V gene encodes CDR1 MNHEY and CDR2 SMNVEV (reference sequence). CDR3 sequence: CASSLSGTGIQPQHF. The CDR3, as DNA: TGTGCCAGCAGTTTATCAGGGACAGGGATTCAGCCCCAGCATTTT.

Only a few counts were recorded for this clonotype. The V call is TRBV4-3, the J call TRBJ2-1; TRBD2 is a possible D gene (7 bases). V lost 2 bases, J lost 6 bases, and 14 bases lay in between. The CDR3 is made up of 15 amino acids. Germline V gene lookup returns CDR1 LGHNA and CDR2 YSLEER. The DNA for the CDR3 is TGCGCCAGCAGCCAATCGAGGGGGGGAGGCAATGAGCAGTTCTTC. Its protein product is CASSQSRGGGNEQFF.

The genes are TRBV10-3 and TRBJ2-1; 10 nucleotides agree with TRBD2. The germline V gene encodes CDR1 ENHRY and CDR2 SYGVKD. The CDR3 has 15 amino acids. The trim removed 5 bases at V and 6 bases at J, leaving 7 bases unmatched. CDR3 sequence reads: CAISLSSGGANEQFF. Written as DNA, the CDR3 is TGTGCCATCAGTCTGTCTAGCGGGGGTGCCAATGAGCAGTTCTTC.

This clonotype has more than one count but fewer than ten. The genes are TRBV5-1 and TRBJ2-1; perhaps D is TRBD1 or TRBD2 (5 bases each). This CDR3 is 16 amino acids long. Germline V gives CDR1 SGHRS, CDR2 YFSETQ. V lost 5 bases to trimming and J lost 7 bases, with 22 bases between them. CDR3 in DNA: TGCGCCAGCAGAAGGGACGCTAGAATAGGAGTAAATGAGCAGTTCTTC. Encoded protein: CASRRDARIGVNEQFF.

The CDR3 is CASRTGRRQFF. Here the CDR3 DNA reads TGTGCCAGCAGGACAGGGCGGCGGCAGTTCTTC. This rearrangement joins TRBV25-1 to TRBJ2-1; 7 bases fit TRBD1. This CDR3 comprises 11 residues. The germline gives CDR1 MGHDK, CDR2 SYGVNS. Trimming cost V 6 bases and J 12 bases; bases outside gene matches: 5.

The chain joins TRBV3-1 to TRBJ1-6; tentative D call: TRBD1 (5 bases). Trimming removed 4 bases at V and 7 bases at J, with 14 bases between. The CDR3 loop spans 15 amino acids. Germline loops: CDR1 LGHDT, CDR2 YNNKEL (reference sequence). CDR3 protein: CASSPLRRGNSPLHF. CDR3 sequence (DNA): TGTGCCAGCAGCCCTCTAAGGCGGGGGAATTCACCCCTCCACTTT.

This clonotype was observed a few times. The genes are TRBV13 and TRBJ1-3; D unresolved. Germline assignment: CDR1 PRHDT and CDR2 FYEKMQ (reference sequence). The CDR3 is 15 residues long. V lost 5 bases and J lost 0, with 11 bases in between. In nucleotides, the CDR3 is TGTGCCAGCAGCCCGACGCCACTCTCTGGAAACACCATATATTTT. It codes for CASSPTPLSGNTIYF.

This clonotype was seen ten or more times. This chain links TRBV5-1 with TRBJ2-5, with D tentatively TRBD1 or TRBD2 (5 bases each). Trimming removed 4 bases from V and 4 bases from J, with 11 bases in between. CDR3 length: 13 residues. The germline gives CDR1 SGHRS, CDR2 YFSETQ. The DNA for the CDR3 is TGCGCCAGCAGCCAGGCAGGGAGAGAGACCCAGTACTTC. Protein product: CASSQAGRETQYF.

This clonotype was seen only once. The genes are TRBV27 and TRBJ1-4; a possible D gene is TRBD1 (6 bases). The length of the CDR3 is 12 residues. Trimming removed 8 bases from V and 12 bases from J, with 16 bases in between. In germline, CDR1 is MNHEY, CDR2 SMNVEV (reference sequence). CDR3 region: CASGASEGELFF. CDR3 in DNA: TGTGCCAGCGGAGCATCCGAGGGGGAACTGTTTTTT.

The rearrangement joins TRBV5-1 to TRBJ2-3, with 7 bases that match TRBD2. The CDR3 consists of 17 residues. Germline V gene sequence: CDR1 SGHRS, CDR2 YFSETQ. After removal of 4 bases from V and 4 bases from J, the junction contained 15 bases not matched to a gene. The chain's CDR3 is CASSQGLTVAVADTQYF. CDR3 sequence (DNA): TGCGCCAGCAGCCAGGGACTAACTGTCGCCGTGGCAGATACGCAGTATTTT.

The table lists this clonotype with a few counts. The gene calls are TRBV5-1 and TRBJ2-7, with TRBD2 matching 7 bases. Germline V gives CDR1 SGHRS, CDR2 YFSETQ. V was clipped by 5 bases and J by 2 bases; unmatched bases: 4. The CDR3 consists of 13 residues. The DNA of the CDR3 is TGCGCCAGCAGGGGAGGGGACGCCTACGAGCAGTACTTC. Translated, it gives CASRGGDAYEQYF.

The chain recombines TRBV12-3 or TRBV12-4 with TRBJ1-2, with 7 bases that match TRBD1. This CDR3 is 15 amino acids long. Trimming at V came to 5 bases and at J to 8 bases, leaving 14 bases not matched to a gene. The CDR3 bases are TGTGCCAGCAGTCCGGGGGACAGCCGATGGGGAGGCTACACCTTC. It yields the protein CASSPGDSRWGGYTF.